Listed below are T cell receptor beta chains from one sample, sequenced in a study of OX40 agonist ivuxolimab in advanced cancers. Repertoires were generated with immunoSEQ multiplex PCR, while TCRdb's copy carries only in-frame clones and drops some. Among over 15,000 clones listed, about 73% were seen once. The source material was CD4+ or CD8+ T cells sorted from blood, sampled in a trial of the OX40 agonist ivuxolimab. Receptors were obtained from an adult with an advanced solid tumor such as melanoma, head and neck, liver or kidney cancer. CDR3s include the opening cysteine and the closing phenylalanine or tryptophan. A D gene is named only where the DNA matches it firmly. The size entry is marked missing in some rows and otherwise reads once, few, many or a size class.

v_gene,abundance,j_gene,d_gene,CDR3nt,CDR3aa
TRBV4-3,NA,TRBJ2-7,NA,TGCGCCAGCAGCCAAGATCGAGTTGCAGTTTCCTACGAGCAGTACTTC,CASSQDRVAVSYEQYF
TRBV18,NA,TRBJ1-2,NA,TGTGCCAGCTCTCCGGACGACAGATACTATGGCTACACCTTC,CASSPDDRYYGYTF
TRBV6-1,NA,TRBJ2-7,TRBD1,TGTGCCAGCAGTGCTGGGACAGGGGGCCACGAGCAGTACTTC,CASSAGTGGHEQYF
TRBV27,NA,TRBJ1-4,NA,TGTGCCAGCAGCCAGGGTATGGTCGAAAAACTGTTTTTT,CASSQGMVEKLFF
TRBV6-7,NA,TRBJ2-7,NA,TGTGCCAGCAGTTTTCGGGCCGCTAATAACGAGCAGTACTTC,CASSFRAANNEQYF
TRBV29-1,NA,TRBJ2-4,NA,TGCAGCGTTGAAGACCCGCTCAGCCGTCTTGGGAAGAAAAACATTCAGTACTTC,CSVEDPLSRLGKKNIQYF
TRBV5-4,few,TRBJ1-1,NA,TGTGCCAGCAGCTTGGGGCTCACTGAAGCTTTCTTT,CASSLGLTEAFF
TRBV11-2,NA,TRBJ2-7,NA,TGTGCCAGCAGCTCCCCGGGCAGGGGTCCCTTGAATCAATACTTC,CASSSPGRGPLNQYF
TRBV10-1,NA,TRBJ2-7,NA,TGCGCCAGCAGTGATGACCATAGCTCCTACGAGCAGTACTTC,CASSDDHSSYEQYF
TRBV6-5,NA,TRBJ1-6,NA,TGTGCCAGCAGTTACTCAGACCAGGACTATTCACCCCTCCACTTT,CASSYSDQDYSPLHF